This TCR beta chain came from a study of response to subunit inactivated influenza vaccine. General observations from the study: The authors suggested that every seasonal influenza vaccination recruits few new T cells.

In its sample, this clonotype was seen many times. What it recognizes is unknown. V dropped 4 bases and J dropped 4 bases, with 5 bases sitting between them. This CDR3 spans 11 amino acids. TCRdb ran MiXCR on the RT-PCR reads and lists one entry per CDR3 protein. The sample lists a few hundred thousand distinct CDR3 sequences; approximately 7.3% were seen once. This specimen was PBMCs from blood, taken 23 to 25 months after vaccination. V usage is TRBV12-3 or TRBV12-4 and J usage is TRBJ2-7; D remains ambiguous. This TCR came from a man between 45 and 75 years old who received an inactivated influenza vaccine. The CDR3 protein is CASSSVYEQYF. The CDR3 bases are TGTGCCAGCAGTTCTGTTTACGAGCAGTACTTC.